This T cell receptor beta chain was obtained from a study of T cell repertoires in cytomegalovirus infection. Study summary: The authors relied on CMV epitopes, both recently identified HLA-C-restricted and well-studied HLA-B-restricted. An indication of both CMV infection and matching HLA type came from public TCR beta signatures. Study-wide results and limits: Public TCR beta family frequency separated CMV-and-HLA carriers, including in an independent cohort. The ex vivo response was dominated by HLA-C-restricted CMV-specific TCR beta clonotypes.

MiXCR, applied by TCRdb to the reads, yields one record per CDR3 protein. The table lists roughly 280,000 distinct CDR3 sequences, about 20% of them singletons. Note on this clonotype: The antigen is undetermined.

Germline CDR1 and CDR2: SGHNT and YENEEA. V shed 4 bases and J 5 bases; nucleotides not matched to a gene: 6. This CDR3 is 14 amino acids long. The input for sequencing was cultured PBMCs, taken from culture after CMV antigen stimulation. The sequence was obtained from a human donor in good health (CMV status not recorded). Some clones in this sample may be carry-over from other donors' samples. The chain combines TRBV11-3 with TRBJ2-7, with TRBD2 identical over 9 bases. DNA of the CDR3: TGTGCCAGCAGCTCGGCCGGGACTAGCAACGAGCAGTACTTC. This codes for CASSSAGTSNEQYF. The full variable domain, its missing parts supplied by reference TRBV11-3 and TRBJ2-7, is EAGVVQSPRYKIIEKKQPVAFWCNPISGHNTLYWYLQNLGQGPELLIRYENEEAVDDSQLPKDRFSAERLKGVDSTLKIQPAELGDSAVYLCASSSAGTSNEQYFGPGTRLTVT.